This is a list of T cell receptor beta chains from one sample in a study of T cells after yellow fever vaccination. TCRdb called the 5' RACE reads again in MiXCR, with one record for every CDR3 protein. The data hold about 350,000 distinct CDR3 sequences, with 11% observed a single time. The sample in question was PBMCs, obtained on the day of the first yellow fever vaccination. The receptors here all came from a man younger than 35 who received the YFV17D yellow fever vaccine. The CDR3 runs from the conserved cysteine through the conserved F or W. Each record gives: J gene, V gene, clone size, D gene, CDR3 protein, CDR3 DNA. The D gene is left open where the match is weak. The size of a clone is reported for some rows only, either as once, few or many, or as a class for expanded clones.

j_gene: TRBJ1-1; v_gene: TRBV5-6; abundance: few; d_gene: TRBD1; CDR3aa: CASSHRTGEEAFF; CDR3nt: TGTGCCAGCAGCCACAGGACAGGGGAGGAAGCTTTCTTT
j_gene: TRBJ2-3; v_gene: TRBV12-3/TRBV12-4; abundance: -; d_gene: -; CDR3aa: CASSFHSSGTDTQYF; CDR3nt: TGTGCCAGCAGTTTCCATTCGTCTGGCACAGATACGCAGTATTTT
j_gene: TRBJ2-1; v_gene: TRBV5-5; abundance: -; d_gene: -; CDR3aa: CASRTDTYNEQFF; CDR3nt: TGTGCCAGCAGGACGGACACCTACAATGAGCAGTTCTTC
j_gene: TRBJ2-3; v_gene: TRBV19; abundance: few; d_gene: TRBD1; CDR3aa: CASSPAGGLDTQYF; CDR3nt: TGTGCCAGTAGCCCCGCAGGGGGCCTGGATACGCAGTATTTT
j_gene: TRBJ1-5; v_gene: TRBV11-2; abundance: few; d_gene: TRBD1; CDR3aa: CASSFRHLQGYYGSVWPQHF; CDR3nt: TGTGCCAGCAGCTTTAGGCACCTACAGGGGTATTACGGATCAGTTTGGCCCCAGCATTTT
j_gene: TRBJ2-3; v_gene: TRBV4-1; abundance: many; d_gene: TRBD1; CDR3aa: CASSRPGTVSDTQYF; CDR3nt: TGCGCCAGCAGCCGTCCCGGGACAGTTTCAGATACGCAGTATTTT
j_gene: TRBJ2-3; v_gene: TRBV24-1; abundance: few; d_gene: -; CDR3aa: CATSDSTSSTDTQYF; CDR3nt: TGTGCCACCAGTGATTCTACCAGCAGCACAGATACGCAGTATTTT
j_gene: TRBJ1-1; v_gene: TRBV20-1; abundance: -; d_gene: TRBD1; CDR3aa: CSARARDRGYGTEAFF; CDR3nt: TGCAGTGCTAGAGCGCGGGACAGGGGGTATGGCACTGAAGCTTTCTTT
j_gene: TRBJ2-7; v_gene: TRBV7-2; abundance: -; d_gene: TRBD2; CDR3aa: CASSRAAGGNEQYF; CDR3nt: TGTGCCAGCAGCCGAGCGGCGGGGGGTAACGAGCAGTACTTC
j_gene: TRBJ1-4; v_gene: TRBV12-3/TRBV12-4; abundance: few; d_gene: -; CDR3aa: CASRITTTNEKLFF; CDR3nt: TGTGCCAGCAGAATTACTACAACTAATGAAAAACTGTTTTTT
j_gene: TRBJ2-1; v_gene: TRBV10-3; abundance: few; d_gene: TRBD2; CDR3aa: CAISPWRGGYEQFF; CDR3nt: TGTGCCATCAGCCCCTGGCGGGGGGGTTATGAGCAGTTCTTC
j_gene: TRBJ2-3; v_gene: TRBV12-3/TRBV12-4; abundance: -; d_gene: -; CDR3aa: CASSFFGGGTDTQYF; CDR3nt: TGTGCCAGCAGTTTTTTCGGCGGGGGCACAGATACGCAGTATTTT
j_gene: TRBJ2-7; v_gene: TRBV7-2; abundance: many; d_gene: -; CDR3aa: CASSFSGVAYEQYF; CDR3nt: TGTGCCAGCAGCTTCTCGGGGGTAGCCTACGAGCAGTACTTC
j_gene: TRBJ2-6; v_gene: TRBV5-1; abundance: many; d_gene: TRBD1; CDR3aa: CASDRDGTSGANVLTF; CDR3nt: TGCGCCAGCGACAGGGACGGGACCTCTGGGGCCAACGTCCTGACTTTC
j_gene: TRBJ2-3; v_gene: TRBV4-1; abundance: -; d_gene: TRBD2; CDR3aa: CASSDRLAGSLDTQYF; CDR3nt: TGCGCCAGCAGCGATCGGCTAGCGGGGTCTCTAGATACGCAGTATTTT
j_gene: TRBJ1-1; v_gene: TRBV11-2; abundance: few; d_gene: -; CDR3aa: CASSFKAGGVEAFF; CDR3nt: TGTGCCAGCAGCTTTAAGGCAGGAGGTGTTGAAGCTTTCTTT
j_gene: TRBJ1-5; v_gene: TRBV7-2; abundance: -; d_gene: -; CDR3aa: CASSPRAGDQPQHF; CDR3nt: TGTGCCAGCAGCCCACGGGCAGGGGATCAGCCCCAGCATTTT
j_gene: TRBJ2-5; v_gene: TRBV5-1; abundance: -; d_gene: -; CDR3aa: CASSGDRYQETQYF; CDR3nt: TGCGCCAGCAGCGGGGACCGCTACCAAGAGACCCAGTACTTC
j_gene: TRBJ2-7; v_gene: TRBV4-3; abundance: many; d_gene: -; CDR3aa: CASSQDHHGMSSTDYEQYF; CDR3nt: TGCGCCAGCAGCCAAGATCATCATGGAATGAGCTCCACCGACTACGAGCAGTACTTC
j_gene: TRBJ2-1; v_gene: TRBV7-6; abundance: -; d_gene: -; CDR3aa: CASSPPGLYNEQFF; CDR3nt: TGTGCCAGCAGCCCCCCAGGGTTGTACAATGAGCAGTTCTTC
j_gene: TRBJ2-3; v_gene: TRBV29-1; abundance: few; d_gene: TRBD2; CDR3aa: CSPKVAGEGDTQYF; CDR3nt: TGCAGCCCTAAGGTAGCGGGGGAGGGAGATACGCAGTATTTT
j_gene: TRBJ1-1; v_gene: TRBV24-1; abundance: -; d_gene: -; CDR3aa: CATSPVYTEAFF; CDR3nt: TGTGCCACCAGTCCCGTTTACACTGAAGCTTTCTTT
j_gene: TRBJ1-1; v_gene: TRBV11-2; abundance: -; d_gene: -; CDR3aa: CASRNKGGQGSTEAFF; CDR3nt: TGTGCCAGCAGGAACAAAGGTGGGCAGGGTTCCACTGAAGCTTTCTTT
j_gene: TRBJ2-7; v_gene: TRBV7-2; abundance: few; d_gene: TRBD2; CDR3aa: CASSLELAGTYEQYF; CDR3nt: TGTGCCAGCAGCTTAGAGCTAGCGGGGACCTACGAGCAGTACTTC
j_gene: TRBJ1-1; v_gene: TRBV20-1; abundance: -; d_gene: -; CDR3aa: CSGPSGTEAFF; CDR3nt: TGCAGTGGACCATCTGGGACTGAAGCTTTCTTT
j_gene: TRBJ1-4; v_gene: TRBV4-3; abundance: -; d_gene: TRBD1; CDR3aa: CASSQYWTGTNEKLFF; CDR3nt: TGCGCCAGCAGCCAATACTGGACAGGGACGAATGAAAAACTGTTTTTT
j_gene: TRBJ2-5; v_gene: TRBV7-8; abundance: few; d_gene: -; CDR3aa: CASSLTTGETQYF; CDR3nt: TGTGCCAGCAGCTTGACGACAGGAGAGACCCAGTACTTC
j_gene: TRBJ1-1; v_gene: TRBV7-2; abundance: -; d_gene: -; CDR3aa: CASSLVGGRGSTEAFF; CDR3nt: TGTGCCAGCAGCTTAGTTGGCGGCAGGGGTAGCACTGAAGCTTTCTTT
j_gene: TRBJ2-7; v_gene: TRBV7-9; abundance: few; d_gene: TRBD1; CDR3aa: CASSPRDRGREQYF; CDR3nt: TGTGCCAGCAGCCCCCGGGACAGGGGTCGCGAGCAGTACTTC
j_gene: TRBJ2-6; v_gene: TRBV18; abundance: few; d_gene: -; CDR3aa: CASSPYSGSGANVLTF; CDR3nt: TGTGCCAGCTCACCATACTCAGGGAGTGGGGCCAACGTCCTGACTTTC
j_gene: TRBJ1-4; v_gene: TRBV6-5; abundance: -; d_gene: -; CDR3aa: CASSYSDRPYEKLFF; CDR3nt: TGTGCCAGCAGTTACTCGGACCGCCCATATGAAAAACTGTTTTTT
j_gene: TRBJ2-5; v_gene: TRBV5-6; abundance: -; d_gene: -; CDR3aa: CASSSLVQETQYF; CDR3nt: TGTGCCAGCAGCTCACTAGTGCAAGAGACCCAGTACTTC
j_gene: TRBJ2-5; v_gene: TRBV25-1; abundance: -; d_gene: -; CDR3aa: CASSDGRGIYF; CDR3nt: TGTGCCAGCAGTGATGGTCGGGGTATCTACTTC
j_gene: TRBJ2-6; v_gene: TRBV27; abundance: few; d_gene: TRBD1; CDR3aa: CASSSPTQGLLSGANVLTF; CDR3nt: TGTGCCAGCAGCTCGCCAACACAGGGGCTGCTCTCTGGGGCCAACGTCCTGACTTTC
j_gene: TRBJ2-7; v_gene: TRBV7-9; abundance: -; d_gene: -; CDR3aa: CASSPDPEIYEQYF; CDR3nt: TGTGCCAGCAGCCCCGACCCGGAGATCTACGAGCAGTACTTC